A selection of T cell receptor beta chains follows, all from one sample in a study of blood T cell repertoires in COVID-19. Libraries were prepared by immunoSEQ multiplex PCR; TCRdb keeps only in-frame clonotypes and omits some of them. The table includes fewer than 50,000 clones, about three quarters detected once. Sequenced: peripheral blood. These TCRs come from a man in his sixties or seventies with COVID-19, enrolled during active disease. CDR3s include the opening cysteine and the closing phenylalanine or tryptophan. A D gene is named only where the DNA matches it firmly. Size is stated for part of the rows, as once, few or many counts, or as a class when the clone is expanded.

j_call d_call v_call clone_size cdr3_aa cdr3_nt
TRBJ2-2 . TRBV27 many CASSFLQGNTGELFF TGTGCCAGCAGTTTTTTACAGGGGAACACCGGGGAGCTGTTTTTT
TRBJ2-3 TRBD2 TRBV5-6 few CASSYLAGERTDTQYF TGTGCCAGCAGCTATTTAGCGGGAGAGCGCACAGATACGCAGTATTTT
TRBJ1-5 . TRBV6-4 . CASSPDNQAFQPQHF TGTGCCAGCAGTCCGGATAACCAGGCGTTTCAGCCCCAGCATTTT
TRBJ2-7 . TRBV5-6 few CASSLASRVREQYF TGTGCCAGCAGCTTGGCCAGCAGGGTCCGGGAGCAGTACTTC
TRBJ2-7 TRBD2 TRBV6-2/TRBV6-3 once CASSYSGIAGAYEQYF TGTGCCAGCAGTTACTCGGGGATAGCGGGGGCCTACGAGCAGTACTTC
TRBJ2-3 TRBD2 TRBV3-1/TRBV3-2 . CASSQLAGGLLQYF TGTGCCAGCAGCCAACTAGCGGGGGGGCTTCTGCAGTATTTT
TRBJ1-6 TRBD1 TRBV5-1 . CASSSVPGQGGNSPLHF TGCGCCAGCAGCTCCGTCCCGGGACAGGGTGGAAATTCACCCCTCCACTTT
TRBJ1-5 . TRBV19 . CASIGGGNQPQHF TGTGCCAGTATCGGCGGGGGCAATCAGCCCCAGCATTTT
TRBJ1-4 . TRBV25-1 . CASSYEWRKLFF TGTGCCAGCAGTTATGAATGGAGAAAACTGTTTTTT
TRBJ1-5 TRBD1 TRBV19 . CASSILRDRDQPQHF TGTGCCAGTAGTATCCTCCGGGACAGGGATCAGCCCCAGCATTTT